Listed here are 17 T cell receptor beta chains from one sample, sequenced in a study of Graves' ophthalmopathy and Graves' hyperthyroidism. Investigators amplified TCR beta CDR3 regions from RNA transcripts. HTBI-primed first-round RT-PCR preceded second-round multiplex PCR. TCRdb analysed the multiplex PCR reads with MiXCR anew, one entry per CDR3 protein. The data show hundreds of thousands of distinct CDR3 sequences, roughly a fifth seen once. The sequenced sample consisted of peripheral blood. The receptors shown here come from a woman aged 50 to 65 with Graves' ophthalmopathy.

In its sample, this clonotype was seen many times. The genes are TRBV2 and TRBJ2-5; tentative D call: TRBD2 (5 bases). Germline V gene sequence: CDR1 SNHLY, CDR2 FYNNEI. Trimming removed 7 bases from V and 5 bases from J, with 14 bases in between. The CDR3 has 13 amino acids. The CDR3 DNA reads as TGTGCCAGCACTAAACACGAGCGGGAGACCCAGTACTTC. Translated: CASTKHERETQYF.

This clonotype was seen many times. CDR3 region: CASSYRRAGEMNTEAFF. The DNA of the CDR3 is TGTGCCAGCAGTTACCGCAGGGCAGGGGAGATGAACACTGAAGCTTTCTTT. The J gene is TRBJ1-1, the V gene TRBV6-5, with D possibly TRBD1 on 6 matching bases. Between the trimmed V and J ends, which lost 2 bases and 0 bases, there was a span of 16 bases. The CDR3 contains 17 residues. Germline V gene sequence: CDR1 MNHEY, CDR2 SVGAGI.

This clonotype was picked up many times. CDR3 amino acids: CASSPAVYGDEQYF. In DNA form, the CDR3 reads TGTGCCAGCTCACCAGCGGTGTACGGGGACGAGCAGTACTTC. The rearrangement joins TRBV18 to TRBJ2-7, with TRBD2 as a possible D gene (5 bases). This CDR3 contains 14 residues. CDR1 and CDR2 from the germline V gene are KGHSH and LQKENI. With 2 bases removed from V and 5 bases from J, the gap between germline ends came to 13 bases.

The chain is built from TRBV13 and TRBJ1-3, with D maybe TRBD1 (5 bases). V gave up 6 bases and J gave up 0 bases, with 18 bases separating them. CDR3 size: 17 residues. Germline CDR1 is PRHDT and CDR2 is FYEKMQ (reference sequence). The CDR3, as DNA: TGTGCCAGCAGACGGACAAATTCCCGAAGCTCTGGAAACACCATATATTTT. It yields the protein CASRRTNSRSSGNTIYF. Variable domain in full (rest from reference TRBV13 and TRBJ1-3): AAGVIQSPRHLIKEKRETATLKCYPIPRHDTVYWYQQGPGQDPQFLISFYEKMQSDKGSIPDRFSAQQFSDYHSELNMSSLELGDSALYFCASRRTNSRSSGNTIYFGEGSWLTVV.

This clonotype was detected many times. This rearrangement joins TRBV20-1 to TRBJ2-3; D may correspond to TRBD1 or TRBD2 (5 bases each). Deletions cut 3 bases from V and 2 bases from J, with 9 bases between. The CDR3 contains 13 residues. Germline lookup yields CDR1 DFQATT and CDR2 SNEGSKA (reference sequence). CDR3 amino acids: CSARGRDTDTQYF. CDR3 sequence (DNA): TGCAGTGCTAGGGGACGGGACACAGATACGCAGTATTTT.

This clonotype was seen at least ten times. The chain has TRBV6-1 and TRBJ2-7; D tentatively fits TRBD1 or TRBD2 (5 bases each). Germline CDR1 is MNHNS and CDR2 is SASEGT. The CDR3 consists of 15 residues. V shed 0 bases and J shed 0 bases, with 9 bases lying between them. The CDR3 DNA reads TGTGCCAGCAGTGAAGCGGGGACGAACTCCTACGAGCAGTACTTC. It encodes CASSEAGTNSYEQYF.

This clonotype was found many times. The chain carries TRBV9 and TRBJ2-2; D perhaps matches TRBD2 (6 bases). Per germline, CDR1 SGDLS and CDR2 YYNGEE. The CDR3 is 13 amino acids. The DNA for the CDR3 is TGTGCATCGGGCGGCCAGCGGGTCGGGGAGCTGTTTTTT. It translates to CASGGQRVGELFF.

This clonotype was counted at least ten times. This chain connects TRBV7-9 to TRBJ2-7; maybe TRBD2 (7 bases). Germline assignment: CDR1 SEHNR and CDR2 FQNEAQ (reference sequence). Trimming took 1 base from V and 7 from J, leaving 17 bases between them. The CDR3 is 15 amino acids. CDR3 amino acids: CASSLGGGRPGEQYF. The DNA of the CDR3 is TGTGCCAGCAGCTTAGGGGGGGGCCGACCAGGGGAGCAGTACTTC.

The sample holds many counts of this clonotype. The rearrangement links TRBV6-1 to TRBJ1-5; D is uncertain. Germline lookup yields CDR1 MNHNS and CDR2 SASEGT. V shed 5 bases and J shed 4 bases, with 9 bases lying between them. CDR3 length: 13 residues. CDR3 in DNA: TGTGCCAGCAGTACCCGGGAGAATCAGCCCCAGCATTTT. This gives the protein CASSTRENQPQHF.

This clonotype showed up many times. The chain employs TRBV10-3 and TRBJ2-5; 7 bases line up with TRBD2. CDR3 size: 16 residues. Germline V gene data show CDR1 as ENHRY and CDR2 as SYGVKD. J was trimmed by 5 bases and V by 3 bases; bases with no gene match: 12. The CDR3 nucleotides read TGTGCCATCAGTGACTCGACTAGCCCGGGTTGGGAGACCCAGTACTTC. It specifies CAISDSTSPGWETQYF.

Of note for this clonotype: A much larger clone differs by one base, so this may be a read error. CDR3 DNA sequence: TGTGCCTGGAGCCTCCGAGTAGGGGGGCGAACTGAAGCTTTCTTT. This gives the protein CAWSLRVGGRTEAFF. The rearrangement links TRBV30 to TRBJ1-1; tentative D call: TRBD1 (6 bases). Per the germline V gene, CDR1 is GTSNPN and CDR2 is SVGIG (reference sequence). CDR3 size: 15 residues. Trimming cost V 3 bases and J 5 bases, with 19 bases left between them.

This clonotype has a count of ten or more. The CDR3 loop is CASSTGLARYF. In DNA form, the CDR3 reads TGTGCCAGCAGCACGGGACTAGCTAGGTACTTC. This rearrangement joins TRBV7-2 to TRBJ2-5, with TRBD2 matching 9 bases. The CDR3 totals 11 residues. Germline V gene sequence: CDR1 SGHTA, CDR2 FQGNSA. J lost 13 bases, V lost 5 bases, and 5 bases had no gene match. Full variable domain (rest looked up from reference TRBV7-2 and TRBJ2-5): GAGVSQSPSNKVTEKGKDVELRCDPISGHTALYWYRQSLGQGLEFLIYFQGNSAPDKSGLPSDRFSAERTGGSVSTLTIQRTQQEDSAVYLCASSTGLARYFGPGTRLLVL.

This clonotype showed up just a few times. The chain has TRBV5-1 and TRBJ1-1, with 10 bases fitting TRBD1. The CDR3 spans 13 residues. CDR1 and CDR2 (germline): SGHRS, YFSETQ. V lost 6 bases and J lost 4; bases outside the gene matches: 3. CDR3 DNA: TGCGCCAGCACTGGGACAGGGGTCACTGAAGCTTTCTTT. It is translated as CASTGTGVTEAFF.

The CDR3 here is CSARDTPRLAGVGEQYF. The DNA of the CDR3 is TGCAGTGCTAGAGATACCCCGCGACTAGCGGGAGTAGGGGAGCAGTACTTC. This sequence joins TRBV20-1 and TRBJ2-7; TRBD2 agrees at 12 bases. The germline V gene has CDR1 DFQATT and CDR2 SNEGSKA (reference sequence). The CDR3 is 17 residues long. V shed 0 bases and J 7 bases; nucleotides not matched to a gene: 13.

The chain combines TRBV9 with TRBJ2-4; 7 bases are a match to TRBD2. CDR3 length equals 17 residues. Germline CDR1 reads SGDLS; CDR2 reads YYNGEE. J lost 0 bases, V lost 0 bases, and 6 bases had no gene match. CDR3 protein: CASSVGGGSGAKNIQYF. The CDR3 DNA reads TGTGCCAGCAGCGTAGGAGGCGGGAGTGGAGCCAAAAACATTCAGTACTTC.

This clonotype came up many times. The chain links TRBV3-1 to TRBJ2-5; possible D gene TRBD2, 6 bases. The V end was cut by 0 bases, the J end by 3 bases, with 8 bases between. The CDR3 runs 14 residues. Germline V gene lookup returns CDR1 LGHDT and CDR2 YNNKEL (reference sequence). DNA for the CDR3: TGTGCCAGCAGCCAAGAGGGCGGGGAAGAGACCCAGTACTTC. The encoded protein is CASSQEGGEETQYF.

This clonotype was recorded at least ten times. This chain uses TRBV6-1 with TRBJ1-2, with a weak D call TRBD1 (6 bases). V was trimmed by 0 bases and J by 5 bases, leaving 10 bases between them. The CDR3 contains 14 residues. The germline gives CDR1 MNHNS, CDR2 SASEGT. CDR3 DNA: TGTGCCAGCAGTGAAGCGGATACAGGGTATGGCTACACCTTC. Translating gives CASSEADTGYGYTF.